The present entry profiles one T cell receptor (beta chain) with its context. Its antigen remains unidentified. The data originate from a study of shared clonotypes between healthy human individuals. General study results and limits: Sequencing of the sorted subsets was shown by rarefaction to be incomplete despite large depth. Sequencing depth was predicted to influence how clonotypes are shared among donors. Researchers sampled only blood; tissue repertoires likely differ.

Study processing details: Sequence data from immunoSEQ were junction-only and lacked quality scores; consequently, filtering differed. Method: immunoSEQ multiplex PCR; TCRdb's copy keeps in-frame clones and lacks some. Clone size and the V and J calls come from that table; the DNA yielded D and trimming. The sample contains 950,000 to 1,200,000 clones, approximately 80% of which appear only once. The TCR originated in a man between 18 and 29 years old in good health. Some clones in this sample may be carry-over from other donors' samples. Sequenced material: memory CD4+ T cells from PBMCs. Subset in this sample: CD45RA-negative fraction.

CDR3 DNA sequence: TGTGCCAGCAGCCGTTACCGGGACAGGGGGAATCTTAATGAAAAACTGTTTTTT. It translates to CASSRYRDRGNLNEKLFF. The gene calls are TRBV5-6 and TRBJ1-4; 11 bases map to TRBD1. The CDR3 extends over 18 amino acids. Germline-derived CDR1 and CDR2 are SGHDT and YYEEEE. The V and J ends lost 4 bases and 4 bases, in that order; junction bases with no gene match: 12. The complete variable domain, with remaining parts taken from reference TRBV5-6 and TRBJ1-4, reads DAGVTQSPTHLIKTRGQQVTLRCSPKSGHDTVSWYQQALGQGPQFIFQYYEEEERQRGNFPDRFSGHQFPNYSSELNVNALLLGDSALYLCASSRYRDRGNLNEKLFFGSGTQLSVL.